This passage covers 6 T cell receptor beta chains from one sample sequenced in a study of shared clonotypes between healthy human individuals. CD45RO-negative cells were positively selected for CCR7, leaving out terminally differentiated effector memory CD45RA+ cells. Assay: immunoSEQ multiplex PCR; the TCRdb copy retains only in-frame clones and omits some. This table holds about 580,000 clones, roughly 98% found once. The material sequenced was naive CD8+ T cells sorted from blood. These receptors all stem from a man aged 25 to 40 in good health.

This clone showed up just once. This rearrangement joins TRBV7-8 to TRBJ2-1; 7 nucleotides align to TRBD2. CDR1 and CDR2 (germline): SGHVS, FQNEAQ. There are 17 residues in the CDR3. V lost 0 bases, J lost 3 bases, and 8 bases stayed unmatched. This CDR3 reads CASSLAVGGHLYNEQFF. Here the CDR3 DNA reads TGTGCCAGCAGCTTAGCCGTGGGAGGGCACCTCTACAATGAGCAGTTCTTC.

V usage is TRBV15 and J usage is TRBJ1-5, with a tentative D call TRBD1 (5 bases). Germline CDR1 reads LNHNV; CDR2 reads YYDKDF (reference sequence). This CDR3 contains 16 residues. V lost 5 bases and J lost 0, with 14 bases in between. The CDR3 coding sequence is TGTGCCACCAGCCAAAGTGGGGGGTATAGCAATCAGCCCCAGCATTTT. It translates to CATSQSGGYSNQPQHF. Full variable domain (rest looked up from reference TRBV15 and TRBJ1-5): DAMVIQNPRYQVTQFGKPVTLSCSQTLNHNVMYWYQQKSSQAPKLLFHYYDKDFNNEADTPDNFQSRRPNTSFCFLDIRSPGLGDTAMYLCATSQSGGYSNQPQHFGDGTRLSIL.

The chain uses TRBV7-9 and TRBJ2-1; the D gene is possibly TRBD2 (6 bases). Trimming cost V 1 base and J 8 bases, with 24 bases left between them. Looked up from germline, CDR1 is SEHNR and CDR2 is FQNEAQ (reference sequence). CDR3 length: 18 residues. CDR3 protein: CASSLGGRGLRAGDEQFF. The CDR3 bases are TGTGCCAGCAGCTTAGGAGGTCGGGGACTTAGGGCGGGCGATGAGCAGTTCTTC.

V usage is TRBV9 and J usage is TRBJ1-2, with D maybe TRBD1 (5 bases). Trimming took 7 bases from V and 6 from J, leaving 13 bases between them. From germline, CDR1 is SGDLS and CDR2 YYNGEE. The CDR3 totals 12 residues. DNA for the CDR3: TGTGCCAGCGGGGCTCCGGGAGATGGCTACACCTTC. It is translated as CASGAPGDGYTF.

For the CDR3, the DNA is TGTGCCAGCAGCGTAGGAGACAAGTCGAACCCTTACAATGAGCAGTTCTTC. Translating it yields CASSVGDKSNPYNEQFF. This chain connects TRBV9 to TRBJ2-1, with unresolved D. V was pared by 0 bases and J by 4 bases, with 17 bases between. From germline, CDR1 is SGDLS and CDR2 YYNGEE. This CDR3 spans 17 amino acids.

The chain uses TRBV14 and TRBJ2-1; 10 bases match TRBD2. This CDR3 contains 16 residues. Trimming took 1 base from V and 4 from J; bases not matched to a gene: 4. Germline CDR1 is SGHDN and CDR2 is FVKESK. CDR3 DNA sequence: TGTGCCAGCAGCCAAGTGGGGACTAGCGAATACAATGAGCAGTTCTTC. Translating gives CASSQVGTSEYNEQFF.